One and the same sample provided the 6 T cell receptor beta chains below, sequenced in a study of CXCR3-negative and CXCR3-positive naive CD8 T cells. The libraries of TRB cDNA were prepared using 5' RACE with UMI labels. Reanalyzing the 5' RACE reads, TCRdb keeps one entry per CDR3 protein, without DNA. The sample's table shows tens of thousands of distinct CDR3 sequences. Sequenced input: naive CXCR3- CD8+ T cells from blood. Indicated subset: CD45RO-CCR7+CD27+CD95- naive CD8+ T cells lacking CXCR3 (TNR3-). These receptors were taken from a human donor in good health. Some clones in this sample may be carry-over from other donors' samples.

The J gene is TRBJ2-7, the V gene TRBV5-5. Germline V gene lookup returns CDR1 SGHKS and CDR2 YYEKEE (reference sequence). The CDR3 loop spans 12 amino acids. The CDR3 loop reads CASSLDGSEQYF.

This rearrangement joins TRBV28 to TRBJ1-6; TCRdb selects TRBD1, and the lack of DNA leaves this call unchecked. CDR1 and CDR2 (germline): MDHEN, SYDVKM. This CDR3 has 15 amino acids. This chain's CDR3 is CASSTTGGPNSPLHF.

This chain links TRBV29-1 with TRBJ2-1. CDR1 is SQVTM and CDR2 is ANQGSEA in the germline V gene. This CDR3 comprises 11 residues. The CDR3 spells CSVDEYNEQFF.

This CDR3 reads CASRPNRDPEQFF. The chain combines TRBV28 with TRBJ2-1; as DNA is missing, the TRBD1 call by TCRdb cannot be tested. Germline lookup yields CDR1 MDHEN and CDR2 SYDVKM. The CDR3 covers 13 residues.

V gene TRBV4-2 combines with J gene TRBJ2-7. The V gene's germline CDR1 is LGHNA and CDR2 YNFKEQ. This CDR3 contains 13 residues. The CDR3 spells CASSPAVSYEQYF.

The V gene is TRBV6-5, the J gene TRBJ2-7; the TCRdb call, TRBD1, lacks DNA for checking. Per germline, CDR1 MNHEY and CDR2 SVGAGI. CDR3 length equals 16 residues. The CDR3 loop reads CASSYERFRGTYEQYF.